These 23 T cell receptor beta chains were sequenced from one sample in a study of brain T cells in children with intractable seizures. Time point of the sample: blood from clinic visit 5 months post-surgery; TSC patient then seizure free. Only in-frame clones appear in the TCRdb table, and some are missing; sequencing was by immunoSEQ multiplex PCR. The sample has a few hundred thousand clones, about 93% seen once. Material: peripheral blood, obtained roughly 5 months after surgery. The receptors were gathered from a boy under two years old with tuberous sclerosis and intractable seizures.

The chain is built from TRBV27 and TRBJ2-7; TRBD1 might be the D (5 bases). This CDR3 contains 14 residues. Trimming stripped 3 bases from V and 4 bases from J, with 13 bases between. Germline V gene data show CDR1 as MNHEY and CDR2 as SMNVEV (reference sequence). The CDR3 is CASSFRATGYEQYF. DNA of the CDR3: TGTGCCAGCAGTTTTAGAGCAACAGGATACGAGCAGTACTTC.

V is TRBV4-1 and J is TRBJ2-7, with unresolved D. The germline V gene has CDR1 MGHRA and CDR2 YSYEKL. V was shortened by 4 bases and J by 4 bases, with 11 bases between the two germline ends. The CDR3 sequence is 13 residues long. In DNA, the CDR3 is TGCGCCAGCAGCCCCTTATCCGCTTACGAGCAGTACTTC. Translation gives CASSPLSAYEQYF.

The chain links TRBV6-5 to TRBJ1-2, with D possibly matching TRBD1 (5 bases). Germline V gene sequence: CDR1 MNHEY, CDR2 SVGAGI. V lost 8 bases, J lost 1 base, and 11 bases lay in between. The CDR3 spans 13 residues. In DNA, the CDR3 is TGTGCCAGCTCGACAGATAGTAACTATGGCTACACCTTC. Translated: CASSTDSNYGYTF.

This rearrangement joins TRBV27 to TRBJ2-1; D remains unclear. The CDR3 extends over 13 amino acids. Per germline, CDR1 MNHEY and CDR2 SMNVEV (reference sequence). V lost 3 bases to trimming and J lost 4 bases, with 7 bases between them. CDR3: CASSFFGYNEQFF. Written as DNA, the CDR3 is TGTGCCAGCAGTTTTTTTGGGTACAATGAGCAGTTCTTC.

This clone turned up a few times. The chain uses TRBV29-1 and TRBJ1-3; D ambiguous. Per the germline V gene, CDR1 is SQVTM and CDR2 is ANQGSEA. V was shortened by 8 bases and J by 4 bases, with 12 bases between the two germline ends. CDR3 length: 12 amino acids. The CDR3 here is CSSKGAGNTIYF. The CDR3 region has the DNA TGCAGCTCCAAGGGAGCGGGAAACACCATATATTTT.

In its sample, this clone was seen once. The rearrangement joins TRBV5-1 to TRBJ2-3; D is ambiguous. CDR1 SGHRS and CDR2 YFSETQ come from the germline V gene. V was trimmed by 2 bases and J by 2 bases, leaving 12 bases between them. The length of the CDR3 is 15 residues. The CDR3 DNA reads TGCGCCAGCAGCTTTGGCTACCCGCTCACAGATACGCAGTATTTT. It yields the protein CASSFGYPLTDTQYF.

The chain links TRBV30 to TRBJ2-5; 7 bases are shared with TRBD1. This CDR3 has 17 residues. The germline V gene encodes CDR1 GTSNPN and CDR2 SVGIG (reference sequence). V was clipped by 1 base and J by 0 bases; unmatched bases: 11. CDR3 sequence: CAWSGHWDRAYQETQYF. The CDR3 DNA follows: TGTGCCTGGAGTGGTCACTGGGACAGAGCGTACCAAGAGACCCAGTACTTC.

The V call is TRBV7-3, the J call TRBJ2-7; TRBD2 matches 8 bases. CDR1 is SGHTA, CDR2 FQGTGA, per germline. The CDR3 is 16 residues long. V lost 0 bases to trimming and J lost 6 bases; unmatched junction nucleotides: 10. The CDR3 reads CASSLTVAGLRGEQYF. The CDR3 region has the DNA TGTGCCAGCAGCTTAACGGTAGCGGGACTACGGGGCGAGCAGTACTTC.

This rearrangement joins TRBV10-3 to TRBJ2-7; D possibly corresponds to TRBD2 (6 bases). This CDR3 region has 14 residues. In germline, CDR1 is ENHRY, CDR2 SYGVKD. Trimming took off 4 bases at V and 2 bases at J, with 12 bases between the two ends. Here the CDR3 DNA reads TGTGCCATCAGTGGAGGGGACTCCACCTACGAGCAGTACTTC. Amino acid sequence: CAISGGDSTYEQYF.

The J gene is TRBJ1-1, the V gene TRBV5-1; D ambiguous. Germline V CDR1 and CDR2: SGHRS, YFSETQ. V lost 2 bases to trimming and J lost 6 bases, with 14 bases between them. CDR3 length equals 14 residues. The CDR3 DNA reads as TGCGCCAGCAGCTTTACTAGGGATGCTTCTGAAGCTTTCTTT. It yields the protein CASSFTRDASEAFF.

The chain uses TRBV20-1 and TRBJ1-1; 8 bases fit TRBD1. The CDR3 runs to 15 residues. V was pared by 3 bases and J by 0 bases, with 6 bases of the junction left unmatched. Germline V gene lookup returns CDR1 DFQATT and CDR2 SNEGSKA (reference sequence). CDR3 bases: TGCAGTGCTAGTCTCAGGGGGCAGGTGAACACTGAAGCTTTCTTT. Its translation is CSASLRGQVNTEAFF.

The chain combines TRBV14 with TRBJ1-1; possibly TRBD1 for D (5 bases). V was shortened by 6 bases and J by 7 bases, with 15 bases between the two germline ends. The CDR3 has 13 amino acids. Per germline, CDR1 SGHDN and CDR2 FVKESK. The CDR3, as DNA: TGTGCCAGCAGTCCTATTCCGGGGCATGAAGCTTTCTTT. It translates to CASSPIPGHEAFF.

The gene calls are TRBV5-5 and TRBJ2-7, with a weak D call TRBD1 (5 bases). The ends were cut back, 2 bases at V and 2 bases at J, with 8 bases in the middle. CDR1 and CDR2 from the germline V gene are SGHKS and YYEKEE (reference sequence). The CDR3 is 13 residues long. CDR3 DNA: TGTGCCAGCAGCTTTCAGGACACCTACGAGCAGTACTTC. Residues: CASSFQDTYEQYF.

This clone appeared once. J is TRBJ2-7 and V is TRBV10-1; weak D call: TRBD1 (6 bases). CDR3 size: 15 residues. V lost 4 bases and J 5 bases, leaving 18 bases between the germline ends. The germline V gene has CDR1 WNHNN and CDR2 SYGVQD (reference sequence). The CDR3 coding sequence is TGCGCCAGCAGTGTTAGTAGGCAGGGGTTGAACGAGCAGTACTTC. This translates into CASSVSRQGLNEQYF.

Here the CDR3 DNA reads TGTGCCAGCAGTGACCAGTGGGAGGGCGGAAATGAGCAGTTCTTC. This sequence encodes CASSDQWEGGNEQFF. This sequence joins TRBV6-1 and TRBJ2-1; 7 positions match TRBD2. The ends lost 3 bases at V and 7 bases at J; junction bases unmatched: 9. CDR1 is MNHNS, CDR2 SASEGT, per germline. The CDR3 runs to 15 residues.

Note on this clone: In the same sample, other DNA sequences code for this CDR3. The chain joins TRBV12-3 or TRBV12-4 to TRBJ1-1, with a possible D match to TRBD1 (6 bases). The CDR3 contains 13 residues. Trimming left V 3 bases short and J 1 base short, with 6 bases between. Here the CDR3 DNA reads TGTGCCAGCAGTTTGGGACAGAACACTGAAGCTTTCTTT. Its translation is CASSLGQNTEAFF.

The rearrangement links TRBV14 to TRBJ1-2; D possibly corresponds to TRBD1 (6 bases). The CDR3 is 14 amino acids. The ends were cut back, 0 bases at V and 9 bases at J, with 14 bases in the middle. The V gene's germline CDR1 is SGHDN and CDR2 FVKESK. CDR3 amino acids: CASSQDPRGRSYTF. The CDR3 nucleotides read TGTGCCAGCAGCCAAGACCCCAGGGGTCGGAGCTACACCTTC.

The chain uses TRBV9 and TRBJ1-2; 8 nucleotides match TRBD1. This CDR3 region has 15 residues. Germline trimming cut 3 bases from V and 3 bases from J; bases unmatched to any gene: 7. The germline CDR1 and CDR2 sequences are SGDLS and YYNGEE. The CDR3 reads CASSANRGTHYGYTF. Written as DNA, the CDR3 is TGTGCCAGCAGCGCCAACAGGGGGACCCACTATGGCTACACCTTC.

The chain joins TRBV6-5 to TRBJ1-2, with 9 bases lining up with TRBD1. There are 14 residues in the CDR3. Germline-derived CDR1 and CDR2 are MNHEY and SVGAGI. Unmatched junction bases numbered 7, after V lost 5 bases and J lost 6 bases. CDR3 nucleotide sequence: TGTGCCAGCAGTCCCGGGACAGGGAGTGATGGCTACACCTTC. Its translation: CASSPGTGSDGYTF.

The gene calls are TRBV6-5 and TRBJ1-6; D gene unclear. V dropped 11 bases and J dropped 8 bases, with 13 bases sitting between them. Per the germline V gene, CDR1 is MNHEY and CDR2 is SVGAGI. This CDR3 region has 12 residues. DNA of the CDR3: TGTGCCGTAGCGGTCCATTATTCACCCCTCCACTTT. Translation gives CAVAVHYSPLHF.

The V and J genes are TRBV29-1 and TRBJ2-7, with 9 bases fitting TRBD1. Germline CDR1 SQVTM, CDR2 ANQGSEA. V dropped 4 bases and J dropped 4; count of bases not matched to a gene: 8. This CDR3 is built from 14 residues. Here the CDR3 reads CSVVAWGQGYEQYF. CDR3 nucleotides: TGCAGCGTTGTTGCATGGGGACAGGGATACGAGCAGTACTTC.

The V gene is TRBV30, the J gene TRBJ2-7; D ambiguous. Germline assignment: CDR1 GTSNPN and CDR2 SVGIG (reference sequence). Trimming took 2 bases from V and 5 from J, leaving 7 bases between them. The CDR3 consists of 11 residues. CDR3 sequence: CAWSLKNEQYF. The CDR3 region has the DNA TGTGCCTGGAGTCTCAAGAACGAGCAGTACTTC.

The chain uses TRBV19 and TRBJ2-7, with 9 bases lining up with TRBD2. CDR3 length: 14 residues. Germline V lookup: CDR1 LNHDA, CDR2 SQIVND (reference sequence). V trimming: 8 bases; J trimming: 5 bases; junction bases outside the gene matches: 10. The CDR3 here is CASRDSGRIHEQYF. CDR3 nucleotides: TGTGCCAGTCGGGATAGCGGGAGAATCCACGAGCAGTACTTC. Variable domain in full (rest from reference TRBV19 and TRBJ2-7): DGGITQSPKYLFRKEGQNVTLSCEQNLNHDAMYWYRQDPGQGLRLIYYSQIVNDFQKGDIAEGYSVSREKKESFPLTVTSAQKNPTAFYLCASRDSGRIHEQYFGPGTRLTVT.